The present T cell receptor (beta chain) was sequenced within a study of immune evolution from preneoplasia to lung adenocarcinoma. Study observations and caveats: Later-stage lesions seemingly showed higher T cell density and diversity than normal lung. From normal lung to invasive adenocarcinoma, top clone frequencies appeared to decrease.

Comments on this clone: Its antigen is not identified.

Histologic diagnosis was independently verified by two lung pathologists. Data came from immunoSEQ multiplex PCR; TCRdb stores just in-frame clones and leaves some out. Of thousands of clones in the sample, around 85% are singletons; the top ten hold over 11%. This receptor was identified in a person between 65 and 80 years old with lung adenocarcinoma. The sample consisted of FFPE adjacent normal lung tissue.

The CDR3 coding sequence is TGTGCCAGCTCACCCCCAACAGGGGGAGTAGAGACCCAGTACTTC. Its translation: CASSPPTGGVETQYF. The chain combines TRBV18 with TRBJ2-5; TRBD1 matches at 8 bases. V dropped 3 bases and J dropped 4; count of bases not matched to a gene: 7. Germline CDR1 reads KGHSH; CDR2 reads LQKENI. The CDR3 has 15 residues. The full variable domain, in which reference TRBV18 and TRBJ2-5 provide the parts outside the CDR3, is NAGVMQNPRHLVRRRGQEARLRCSPMKGHSHVYWYRQLPEEGLKFMVYLQKENIIDESGMPKERFSAEFPKEGPSILRIQQVVRGDSAAYFCASSPPTGGVETQYFGPGTRLLVL.